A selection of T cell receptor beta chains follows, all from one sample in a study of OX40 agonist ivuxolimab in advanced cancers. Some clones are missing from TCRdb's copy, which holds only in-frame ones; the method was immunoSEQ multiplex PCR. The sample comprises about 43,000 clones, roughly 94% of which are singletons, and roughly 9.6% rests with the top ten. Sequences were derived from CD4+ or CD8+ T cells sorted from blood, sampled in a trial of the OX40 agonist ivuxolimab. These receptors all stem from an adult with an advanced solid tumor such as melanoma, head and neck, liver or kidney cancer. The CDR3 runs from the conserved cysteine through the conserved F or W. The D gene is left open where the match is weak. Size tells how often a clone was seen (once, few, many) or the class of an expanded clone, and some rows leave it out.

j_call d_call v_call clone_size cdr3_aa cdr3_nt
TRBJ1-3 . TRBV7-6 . CASSLRGGGNTIYF TGTGCCAGCAGCTTACGCGGGGGTGGAAACACCATATATTTT
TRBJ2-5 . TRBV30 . CASNQGAYQETQYF TGTGCCTCAAACCAAGGGGCCTACCAAGAGACCCAGTACTTC
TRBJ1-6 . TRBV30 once CAWSKDGNSPLHF TGTGCCTGGAGTAAGGACGGGAATTCACCCCTCCACTTT
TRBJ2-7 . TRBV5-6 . CASSRRGIDHTYEQYF TGTGCCAGCAGTCGCAGGGGAATCGACCATACCTACGAGCAGTACTTC
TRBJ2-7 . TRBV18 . CASSPDQGYEQYF TGTGCCAGCTCACCAGACCAGGGCTACGAGCAGTACTTC
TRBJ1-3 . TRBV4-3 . CASSQDRKGILSGNTIYF TGCGCCAGCAGCCAAGATCGGAAAGGGATCCTCTCTGGAAACACCATATATTTT
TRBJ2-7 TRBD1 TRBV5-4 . CASSFSRTGVSYEQYF TGTGCCAGCAGCTTTTCTCGGACAGGCGTCTCCTACGAGCAGTACTTC
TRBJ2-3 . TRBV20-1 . CLIKVPDTQYF TGCCTCATAAAGGTCCCAGATACGCAGTATTTT
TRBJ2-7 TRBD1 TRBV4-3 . CASSQERTGLTYEQYF TGCGCCAGCAGCCAAGAGCGGACAGGGCTAACCTACGAGCAGTACTTC
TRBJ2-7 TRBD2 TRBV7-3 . CASSHNLCSGRVDSYEQYF TGTGCCAGCAGCCATAACCTTTGTAGCGGGCGGGTAGACTCCTACGAGCAGTACTTC
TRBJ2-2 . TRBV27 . CASSLFRGAVGELFF TGTGCCAGCAGTTTATTTCGGGGGGCGGTCGGGGAGCTGTTTTTT
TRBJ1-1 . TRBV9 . CASSVGYSTEAFF TGTGCCAGCAGCGTAGGTTATTCCACTGAAGCTTTCTTT
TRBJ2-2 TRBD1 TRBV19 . CASSSGQENTGELFF TGTGCCAGTAGTTCCGGACAGGAGAACACCGGGGAGCTGTTTTTT
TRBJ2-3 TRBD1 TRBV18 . CASSPRDRGQDTQYF TGTGCCAGCTCACCACGGGACAGGGGGCAAGATACGCAGTATTTT
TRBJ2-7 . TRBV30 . CAWSPLGYEQYF TGTGCCTGGAGTCCCTTGGGCTACGAGCAGTACTTC
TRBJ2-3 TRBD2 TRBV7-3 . CASSLTSGRADTQYF TGTGCCAGCAGCCTTACTAGCGGGAGGGCCGATACGCAGTATTTT
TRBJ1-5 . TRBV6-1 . CASSGGGNQPQHF TGTGCCAGCAGCGGAGGGGGCAATCAGCCCCAGCATTTT
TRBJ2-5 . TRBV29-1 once CSVERQNQETQYF TGCAGCGTTGAGCGACAGAACCAAGAGACCCAGTACTTC
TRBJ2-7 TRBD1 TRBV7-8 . CASSLSKRQGFYEQYF TGTGCCAGCAGCTTAAGTAAGAGACAGGGGTTTTACGAGCAGTACTTC
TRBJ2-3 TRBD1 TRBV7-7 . CASIPNRGSTDTQYF TGTGCTAGCATCCCTAACAGGGGCAGCACAGATACGCAGTATTTT